This TCR beta chain comes out of a study of patients and donors after allogeneic stem cell transplantation. Per germline, CDR1 SGHTA and CDR2 FQGNSA. CDR3 size: 15 residues. V lost 6 bases to trimming and J lost 2 bases, with 15 bases between them. TCRdb fed the RT-PCR reads into MiXCR, producing one record per CDR3 protein. Of approximately 220,000 distinct CDR3 sequences in the sample, roughly two fifths were seen once. Sequencing was done on a sample of blood, either unsorted or a sorted T cell fraction (not recorded which). This chain links TRBV7-2 with TRBJ2-3, with D possibly TRBD2 on 7 matching bases. The clonotype was recovered from a human donor who was either an allogeneic HSCT recipient or a stem cell or donor lymphocyte infusion donor (not recorded which). It is not recorded whose cells these are; they may come from a transplant donor. The CDR3 bases are TGTGCCAGCAGAGCGGCGGGGGCGAACACAGATACGCAGTATTTT. Encoded protein: CASRAAGANTDTQYF.